The present TCR beta chain was sequenced within a study of T-cell reconstitution after alpha-beta-depleted transplantation in children. General study points: The high TCRbeta diversity at day 60 in some patients came from surviving recipient T cells and thymic progenitors. After one year, T-cell counts and TCRbeta diversity mostly came from new T cells. Several hundred expanded graft clones reportedly supplied alpha-beta T cells about two months after transplant.

This clonotype came up a few times. Its cognate antigen is unknown. Unique molecular identifiers were used in preparing the TCRbeta library. TCRdb fed the PCR reads into MiXCR, producing one record per CDR3 protein. The sample records 300,000 to 350,000 distinct CDR3 sequences, roughly 21% being singletons. The ends lost 2 bases at V and 3 bases at J; junction bases unmatched: 3. The germline V gene encodes CDR1 SGHRS and CDR2 YFSETQ. The CDR3 has 14 amino acids. The sequence came from a male patient aged 10 to 17 who had a stem cell transplant for acute lymphoblastic leukemia, so the T cells may come from the graft donor. The material sequenced was PBMCs, mostly from graft donor cells, taken 180 days after TCRalphabeta/CD19-depleted stem cell transplant. V usage is TRBV5-1 and J usage is TRBJ1-1; 8 positions agree with TRBD1. The CDR3 DNA reads TGCGCCAGCAGCTTCCGGGACAGGTACACTGAAGCTTTCTTT. It yields the protein CASSFRDRYTEAFF.